The clone carrying this T cell receptor beta chain has ten or more counts. This record belongs to a study of patients and donors after allogeneic stem cell transplantation. MiXCR was run by TCRdb on the RT-PCR reads, yielding one entry per CDR3 protein. The repertoire holds over 400,000 distinct CDR3 sequences, with 15% to 20% as singletons. The CDR3 is made up of 17 amino acids. The germline V gene has CDR1 MGHRA and CDR2 YSYEKL. Trimming cost V 0 bases and J 5 bases; bases outside gene matches: 8. The source of this sequence is a human donor who was either an allogeneic HSCT recipient or a stem cell or donor lymphocyte infusion donor (not recorded which). It is not recorded whose cells these are; they may come from a transplant donor. Sequencing input: blood, either unsorted or a sorted T cell fraction (not recorded which). The chain couples TRBV4-1 to TRBJ2-3; 10 nucleotides agree with TRBD2. Here the CDR3 reads CASSQDSASGRRDTQYF. Written as DNA, the CDR3 is TGCGCCAGCAGCCAAGATAGTGCTAGCGGGAGAAGAGATACGCAGTATTTT.